This T cell receptor beta chain was captured by sequencing in a study of blood T cell repertoires in COVID-19. Study details: The origin of the acute and convalescent COVID-19 samples was the United States, Italy and Spain. PBMCs, B-cell-depleted T cells, or T cells were the source of the cDNA or gDNA that made up the material.

Germline assignment: CDR1 LGHDT and CDR2 YNNKEL (reference sequence). The CDR3 spans 13 residues. V was clipped by 5 bases and J by 6 bases, with 14 bases between them. Original processing methods: Reference gene primer amplification yielded estimated nucleated cell counts. Only in-frame clones appear in the TCRdb table, and some are missing; sequencing was by immunoSEQ multiplex PCR. V, J and clone size reflect that table, while D and trimming were determined from the DNA. The sample comprises roughly 100,000 clones, approximately 86% of which are singletons, and under 20% rests with the top ten. This sequence was found in an elderly woman with acute or convalescent COVID-19. This chain connects TRBV3-1 (or the pseudogene TRBV3-2) to TRBJ2-7; maybe TRBD2 (5 bases). Sequencing was carried out using peripheral blood. Written as DNA, the CDR3 is TGTGCCAGCAGCAGGACTCTAGGAGGCGAGCAGTACTTC. Translating it yields CASSRTLGGEQYF.